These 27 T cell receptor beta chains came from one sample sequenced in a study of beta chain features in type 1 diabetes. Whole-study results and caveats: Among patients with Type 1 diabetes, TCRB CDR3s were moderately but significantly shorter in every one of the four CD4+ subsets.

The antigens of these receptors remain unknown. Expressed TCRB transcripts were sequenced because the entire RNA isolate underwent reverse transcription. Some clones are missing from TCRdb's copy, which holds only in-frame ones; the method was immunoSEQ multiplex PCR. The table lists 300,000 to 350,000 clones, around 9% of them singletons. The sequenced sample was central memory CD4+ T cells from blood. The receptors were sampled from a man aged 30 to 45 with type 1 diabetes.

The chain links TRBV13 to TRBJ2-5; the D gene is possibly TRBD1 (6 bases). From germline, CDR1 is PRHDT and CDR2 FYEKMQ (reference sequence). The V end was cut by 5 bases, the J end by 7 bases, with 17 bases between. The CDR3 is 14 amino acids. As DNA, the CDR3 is TGTGCCAGCAGCCAAAGAAGGGGGAGTTGGACCCAGTACTTC. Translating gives CASSQRRGSWTQYF.

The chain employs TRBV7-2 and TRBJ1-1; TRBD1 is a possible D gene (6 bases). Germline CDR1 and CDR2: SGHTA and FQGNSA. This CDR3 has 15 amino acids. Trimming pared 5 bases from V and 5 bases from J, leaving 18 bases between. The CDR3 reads CASSDYYRAMTEAFF. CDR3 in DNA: TGTGCCAGCAGCGACTACTACAGGGCGATGACTGAAGCTTTCTTT.

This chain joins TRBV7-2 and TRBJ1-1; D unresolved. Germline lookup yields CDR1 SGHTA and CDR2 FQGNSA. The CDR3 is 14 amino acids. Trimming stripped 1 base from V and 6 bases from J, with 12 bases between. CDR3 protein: CASSLGWETAEAFF. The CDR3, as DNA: TGTGCCAGCAGCTTAGGGTGGGAGACCGCTGAAGCTTTCTTT. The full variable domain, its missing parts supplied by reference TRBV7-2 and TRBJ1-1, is GAGVSQSPSNKVTEKGKDVELRCDPISGHTALYWYRQSLGQGLEFLIYFQGNSAPDKSGLPSDRFSAERTGGSVSTLTIQRTQQEDSAVYLCASSLGWETAEAFFGQGTRLTVV.

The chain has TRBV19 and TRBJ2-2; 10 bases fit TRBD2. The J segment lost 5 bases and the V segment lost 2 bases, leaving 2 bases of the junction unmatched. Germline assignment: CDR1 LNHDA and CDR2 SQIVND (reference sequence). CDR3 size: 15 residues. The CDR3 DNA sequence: TGTGCCAGTAGTATACCACTAGCGGGGACCGGGGAGCTGTTTTTT. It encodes CASSIPLAGTGELFF.

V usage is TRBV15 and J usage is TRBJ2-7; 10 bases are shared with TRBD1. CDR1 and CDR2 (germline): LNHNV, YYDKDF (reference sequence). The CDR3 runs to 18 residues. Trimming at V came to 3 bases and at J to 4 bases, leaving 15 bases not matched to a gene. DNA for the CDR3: TGTGCCACCAGCAGTGTCGTATCCCAAGACAGGGGGCCATACGAGCAGTACTTC. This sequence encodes CATSSVVSQDRGPYEQYF.

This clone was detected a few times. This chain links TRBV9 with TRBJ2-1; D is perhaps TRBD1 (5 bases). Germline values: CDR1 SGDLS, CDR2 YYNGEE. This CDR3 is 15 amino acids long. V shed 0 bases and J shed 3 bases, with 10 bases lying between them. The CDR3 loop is CASSVGPDNYNEQFF. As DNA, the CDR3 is TGTGCCAGCAGCGTAGGGCCGGACAACTACAATGAGCAGTTCTTC.

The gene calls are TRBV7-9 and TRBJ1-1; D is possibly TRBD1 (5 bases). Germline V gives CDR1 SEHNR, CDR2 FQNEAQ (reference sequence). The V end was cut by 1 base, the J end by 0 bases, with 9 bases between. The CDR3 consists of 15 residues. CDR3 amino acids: CASSLVGGVNTEAFF. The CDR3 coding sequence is TGTGCCAGCAGCTTAGTGGGGGGTGTGAACACTGAAGCTTTCTTT. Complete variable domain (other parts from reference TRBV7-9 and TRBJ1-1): DTGVSQNPRHKITKRGQNVTFRCDPISEHNRLYWYRQTLGQGPEFLTYFQNEAQLEKSRLLSDRFSAERPKGSFSTLEIQRTEQGDSAMYLCASSLVGGVNTEAFFGQGTRLTVV.

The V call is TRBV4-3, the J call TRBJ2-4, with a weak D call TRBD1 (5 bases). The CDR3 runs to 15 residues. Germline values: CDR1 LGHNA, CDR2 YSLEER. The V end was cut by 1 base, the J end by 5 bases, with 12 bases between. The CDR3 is CASSQGVRQQNIQYF. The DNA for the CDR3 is TGCGCCAGCAGCCAAGGGGTGAGACAGCAAAACATTCAGTACTTC.

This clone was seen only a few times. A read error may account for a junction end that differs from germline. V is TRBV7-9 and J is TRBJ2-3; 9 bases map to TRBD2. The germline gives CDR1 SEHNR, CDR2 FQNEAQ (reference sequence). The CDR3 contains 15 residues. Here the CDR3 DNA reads TGTGCCAGCAGCTTACGGCGGGGGGGCACGGATACGCAGTATTTT. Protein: CASSLRRGGTDTQYF. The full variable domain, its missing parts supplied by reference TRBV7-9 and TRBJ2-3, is DTGVSQNPRHKITKRGQNVTFRCDPISEHNRLYWYRQTLGQGPEFLTYFQNEAQLEKSRLLSDRFSAERPKGSFSTLEIQRTEQGDSAMYLCASSLRRGGTDTQYFGPGTRLTVL.

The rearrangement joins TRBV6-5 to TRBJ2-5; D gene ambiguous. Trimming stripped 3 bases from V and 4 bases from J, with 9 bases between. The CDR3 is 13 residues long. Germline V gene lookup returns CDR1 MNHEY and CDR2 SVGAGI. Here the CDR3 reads CASSYTQRETQYF. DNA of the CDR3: TGTGCCAGCAGTTATACTCAGCGAGAGACCCAGTACTTC.

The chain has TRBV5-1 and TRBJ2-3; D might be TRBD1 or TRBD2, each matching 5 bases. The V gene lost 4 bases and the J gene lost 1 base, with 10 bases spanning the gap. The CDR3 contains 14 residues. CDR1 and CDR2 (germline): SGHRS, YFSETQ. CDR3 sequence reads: CASSRGTGTDTQYF. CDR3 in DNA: TGCGCCAGCAGCCGTGGGACCGGCACAGATACGCAGTATTTT. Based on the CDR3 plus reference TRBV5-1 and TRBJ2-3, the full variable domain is KAGVTQTPRYLIKTRGQQVTLSCSPISGHRSVSWYQQTPGQGLQFLFEYFSETQRNKGNFPGRFSGRQFSNSRSEMNVSTLELGDSALYLCASSRGTGTDTQYFGPGTRLTVL.

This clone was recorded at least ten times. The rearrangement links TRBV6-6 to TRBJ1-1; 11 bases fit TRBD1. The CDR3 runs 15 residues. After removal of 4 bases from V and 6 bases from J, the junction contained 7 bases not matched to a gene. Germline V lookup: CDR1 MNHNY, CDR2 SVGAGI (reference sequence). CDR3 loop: CASSSPGQGVPEAFF. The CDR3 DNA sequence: TGTGCCAGCAGTTCCCCGGGACAGGGGGTCCCTGAAGCTTTCTTT.

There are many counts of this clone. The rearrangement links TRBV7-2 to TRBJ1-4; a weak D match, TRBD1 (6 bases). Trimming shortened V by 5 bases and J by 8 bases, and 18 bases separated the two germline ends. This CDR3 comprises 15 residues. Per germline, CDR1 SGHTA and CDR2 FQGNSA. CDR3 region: CASSAQTGFGEKLFF. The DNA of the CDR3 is TGTGCCAGCAGCGCCCAAACAGGGTTCGGCGAAAAACTGTTTTTT.

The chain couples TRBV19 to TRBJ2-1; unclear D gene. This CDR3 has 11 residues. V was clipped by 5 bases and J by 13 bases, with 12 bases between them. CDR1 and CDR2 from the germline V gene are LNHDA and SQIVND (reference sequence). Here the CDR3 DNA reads TGTGCCAGTAGTTCATATTGGAGACAGTTCTTC. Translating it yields CASSSYWRQFF.

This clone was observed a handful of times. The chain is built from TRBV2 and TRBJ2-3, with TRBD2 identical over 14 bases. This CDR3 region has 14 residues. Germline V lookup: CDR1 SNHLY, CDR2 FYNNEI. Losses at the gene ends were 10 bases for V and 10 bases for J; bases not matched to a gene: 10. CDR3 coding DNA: TGTGCCACGGGGACTAGCGGGGGCCTCCAAGCGCAGTATTTT. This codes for CATGTSGGLQAQYF.

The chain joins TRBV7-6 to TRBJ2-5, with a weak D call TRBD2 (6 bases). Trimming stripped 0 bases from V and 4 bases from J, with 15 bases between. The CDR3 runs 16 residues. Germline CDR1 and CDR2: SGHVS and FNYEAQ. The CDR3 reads CASSLAGGIIRETQYF. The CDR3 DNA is TGTGCCAGCAGCTTAGCGGGCGGGATCATTAGAGAGACCCAGTACTTC. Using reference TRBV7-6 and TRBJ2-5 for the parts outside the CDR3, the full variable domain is GAGVSQSPRYKVTKRGQDVALRCDPISGHVSLYWYRQALGQGPEFLTYFNYEAQQDKSGLPNDRFSAERPEGSISTLTIQRTEQRDSAMYRCASSLAGGIIRETQYFGPGTRLLVL.

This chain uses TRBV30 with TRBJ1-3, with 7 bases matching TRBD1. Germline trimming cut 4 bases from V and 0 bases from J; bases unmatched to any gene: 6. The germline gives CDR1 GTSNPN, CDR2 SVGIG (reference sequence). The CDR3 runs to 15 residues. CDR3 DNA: TGTGCCTGGATGCGACAGGGCTTCTCTGGAAACACCATATATTTT. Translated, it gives CAWMRQGFSGNTIYF.

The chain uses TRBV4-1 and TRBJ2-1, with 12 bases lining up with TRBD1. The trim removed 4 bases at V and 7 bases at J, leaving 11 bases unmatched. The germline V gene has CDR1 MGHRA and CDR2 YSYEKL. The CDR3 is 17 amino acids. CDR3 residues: CASSRMGQGAPGNEQFF. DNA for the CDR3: TGCGCCAGCAGCCGGATGGGACAGGGGGCGCCCGGAAATGAGCAGTTCTTC.

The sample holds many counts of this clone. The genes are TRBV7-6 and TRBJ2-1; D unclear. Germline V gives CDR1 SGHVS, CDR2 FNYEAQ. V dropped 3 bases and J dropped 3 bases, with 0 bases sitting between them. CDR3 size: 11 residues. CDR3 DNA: TGTGCCAGCAGCTTCTACAATGAGCAGTTCTTC. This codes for CASSFYNEQFF.

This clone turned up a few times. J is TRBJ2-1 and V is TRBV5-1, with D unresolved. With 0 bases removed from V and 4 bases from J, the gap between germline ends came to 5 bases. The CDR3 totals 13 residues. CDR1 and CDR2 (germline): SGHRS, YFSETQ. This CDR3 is CASSLDGYNEQFF. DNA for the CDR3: TGCGCCAGCAGCTTGGACGGGTACAATGAGCAGTTCTTC.

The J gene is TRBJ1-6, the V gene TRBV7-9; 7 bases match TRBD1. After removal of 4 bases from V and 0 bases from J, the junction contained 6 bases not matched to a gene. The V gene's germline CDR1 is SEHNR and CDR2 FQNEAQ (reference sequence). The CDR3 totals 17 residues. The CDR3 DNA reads TGTGCCAGCAGCTCCAGGACAGGCAGCTCCTATAATTCACCCCTCCACTTT. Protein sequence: CASSSRTGSSYNSPLHF.

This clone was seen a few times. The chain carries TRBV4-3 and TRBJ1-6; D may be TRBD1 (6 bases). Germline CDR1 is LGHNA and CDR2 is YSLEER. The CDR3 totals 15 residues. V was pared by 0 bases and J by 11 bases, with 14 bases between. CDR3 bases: TGCGCCAGCAGCCAAGAGGCTCAGGGGAAGACACCCCTCCACTTT. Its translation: CASSQEAQGKTPLHF.

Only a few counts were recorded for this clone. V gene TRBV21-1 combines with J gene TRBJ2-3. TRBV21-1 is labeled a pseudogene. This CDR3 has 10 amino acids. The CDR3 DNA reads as TGTGCCAGCAGCAAAAGGACGCAGTATTTT. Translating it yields CASSKRTQYF.

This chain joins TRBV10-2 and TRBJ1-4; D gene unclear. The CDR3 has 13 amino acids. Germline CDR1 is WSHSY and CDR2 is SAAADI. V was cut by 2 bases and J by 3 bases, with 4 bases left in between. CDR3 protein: CASSEGSNEKLFF. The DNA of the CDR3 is TGCGCCAGCAGTGAGGGATCTAATGAAAAACTGTTTTTT.

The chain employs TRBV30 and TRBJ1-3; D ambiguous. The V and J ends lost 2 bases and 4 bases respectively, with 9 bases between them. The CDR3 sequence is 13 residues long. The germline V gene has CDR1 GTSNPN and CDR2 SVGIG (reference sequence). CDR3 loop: CAWSLGSGNTIYF. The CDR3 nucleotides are TGTGCCTGGAGTCTGGGATCCGGAAACACCATATATTTT.

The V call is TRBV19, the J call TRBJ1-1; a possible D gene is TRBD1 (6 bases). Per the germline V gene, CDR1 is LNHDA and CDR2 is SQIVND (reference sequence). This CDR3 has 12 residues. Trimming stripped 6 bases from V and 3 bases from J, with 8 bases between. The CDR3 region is CASRGGDTEAFF. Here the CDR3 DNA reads TGTGCCAGTAGAGGGGGTGACACTGAAGCTTTCTTT.

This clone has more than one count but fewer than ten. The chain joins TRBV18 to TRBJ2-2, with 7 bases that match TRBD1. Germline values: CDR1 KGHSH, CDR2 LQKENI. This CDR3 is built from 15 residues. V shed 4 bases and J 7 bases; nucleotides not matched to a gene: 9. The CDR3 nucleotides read TGTGCCAGCTCACTCTGGACAGGCCAAGACGGGGAGCTGTTTTTT. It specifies CASSLWTGQDGELFF.